The entry below describes one T cell receptor beta chain. The antigen it binds to is not known. No base quality values were provided; no much bigger clone lies one nucleotide off. Genomic DNA was extracted from sorted cells for sequencing of the TCRbeta CDR3 region. TCRbeta CDR3 regions were sequenced using the immunoSEQ Assay. Imported from immuneACCESS, the table was reduced by TCRdb to in-frame sequences with V and J called. These copies leave out some clones; in studies compared against another copy, an unresolved V gene accounts for under half, and the cause of the remainder is not known. The sample profile shows some 94,000 clones; around 90% of them were found once. The top ten clones comprise around 3.5% of the sample. V is pared back by 0 bases and J by 6 bases, with 17 bases lying between the germline termini. The CDR3 measures 16 amino acids from cysteine to phenylalanine. Only the CDR3 DNA stays, 48 bases, in frame from base 1. From the germline V gene (reference sequence), CDR1 is LNHNV and CDR2 is YYDKDF.

The trial excluded patients who had a history of autoimmune disease or were on systemic immunosuppression. In every dose cohort, peripheral blood was drawn for TCR sequencing at baseline, cycle 4 day 1, and cycle 7 day 1. Samples were obtained from an open-label, multicenter, first-in-human phase I dose-escalation trial of ivuxolimab. Adults with locally advanced or metastatic head and neck squamous cell, hepatocellular, melanoma or renal cell carcinoma were enrolled in the trial. CD4+ and CD8+ T cells were sorted separately from peripheral blood before TCR sequencing. The data stem from a study of OX40 agonist ivuxolimab in advanced cancers. Regarding the research as a whole: Ivuxolimab was a fully human IgG2 agonistic monoclonal antibody targeting the costimulatory receptor OX40 (CD134). The point of sequencing TCRbeta in the periphery was to test whether ivuxolimab changed TCR sequence diversity and drove clonal T-cell expansion. Patients were allowed to have had prior anti-PD-1, anti-PD-L1 or anti-CTLA-4 therapy, and approximately 40% of the dose-escalation patients had been treated with checkpoint inhibitors. The paper reports the monotherapy dose-escalation portion (N ≈ 52 patients) of the phase I ivuxolimab trial. Intravenous ivuxolimab was administered to patients every 2 weeks at six dose levels: 0.01, 0.1, 0.3, 1.5, 3 and 10 mg/kg. Three dose-escalation patients achieved partial responses, one with hepatocellular carcinoma and two with cutaneous melanoma. Of the approximately 50 dose-escalation patients, hepatocellular carcinoma was present in about 20, melanoma in roughly 15, renal cell carcinoma in 9 and head and neck cancer in 9. In the dose-escalation cohort, more than 75% of patients were male, and the mean age was approximately 64 years, with a range of about 23 to 85. The research as a whole found: Low levels of normalized T-cell clonal expansion were also seen in some patients who did not respond. In the 0.1-3.0 mg/kg groups, partial responders were among the patients with the lowest normalized peripheral clonal expansion, particularly in CD8+ T cells. After ivuxolimab, CD8+ T cells had more expanded clones than CD4+ T cells on average. The antigen specificity of the clonally expanded peripheral T cells was not determined. Clonal expansion of both CD4+ and CD8+ blood T cells was observed from baseline to week 6 at doses 0.1 to 3.0 mg/kg.

The receptor chain draws on TRBV15 and TRBJ1-2, with a tentative D gene TRBD1 over 5 matching bases. The clonotype was recovered from an adult with an advanced solid tumor such as melanoma, head and neck, liver or kidney cancer. Sequenced material: CD4+ or CD8+ T cells sorted from blood, taken in a trial of the OX40 agonist ivuxolimab. The CDR3 corresponds to CATSRDHRRREDGYTF. The nucleotide sequence is given as TGTGCCACCAGCAGAGATCACAGGCGGCGGGAGGATGGCTACACCTTC.